The entry below describes one T cell receptor beta chain. Germline lookup yields CDR1 GTSNPN and CDR2 SVGIG (reference sequence). The CDR3 has 15 residues. Trimming stripped 2 bases from V and 4 bases from J, with 15 bases between. At least 3 on the Clinical Activity Score was recorded for ophthalmopathy patients, who also had NOSPECS grade at least 4 and duration under 3 months. TCR beta CDR3 sequences were amplified from RNA transcripts. Using the HTBI primer set, a first-round RT-PCR was run on the TCR CDR3. TCRdb processed the multiplex PCR reads anew with MiXCR; each CDR3 protein has one entry. This sample has about 600,000 distinct CDR3 sequences; roughly a sixth occur once, and the top ten carry roughly 3%. This specimen belongs to a study of T cells in Graves' hyperthyroidism and ophthalmopathy.

This clonotype was sampled from a middle-aged woman with Graves' ophthalmopathy. Sequenced: blood. The V and J genes are TRBV30 and TRBJ2-1; no reliable D call. CDR3 DNA: TGTGCCTGGAGTACCGGGCTAGGCGGTTACAATGAGCAGTTCTTC. It specifies CAWSTGLGGYNEQFF.